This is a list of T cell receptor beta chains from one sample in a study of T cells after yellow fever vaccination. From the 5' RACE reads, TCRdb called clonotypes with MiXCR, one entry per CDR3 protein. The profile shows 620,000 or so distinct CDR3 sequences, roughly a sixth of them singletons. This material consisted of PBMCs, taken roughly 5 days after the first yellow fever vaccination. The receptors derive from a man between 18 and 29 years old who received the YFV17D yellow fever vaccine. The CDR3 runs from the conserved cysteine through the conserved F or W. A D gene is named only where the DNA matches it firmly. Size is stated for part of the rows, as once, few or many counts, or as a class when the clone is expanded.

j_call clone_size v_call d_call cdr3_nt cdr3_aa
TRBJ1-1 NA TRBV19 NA TGTGCCAGTAGTGCAAAAGGGGCCCCCCTGAACACTGAAGCTTTCTTT CASSAKGAPLNTEAFF
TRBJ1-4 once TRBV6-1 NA TGTGCCAGCGGTCCCGCGGGGGGGGATGGTAATGAAAAACTGTTTTTT CASGPAGGDGNEKLFF
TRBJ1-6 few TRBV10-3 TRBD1 TGTGCCATCAGAGCCCCGGGACAGCCCTCACCCCTCCACTTT CAIRAPGQPSPLHF
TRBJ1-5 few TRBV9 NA TGTGCCAGCAGCGGCATTGGGGGCAATCAGCCCCAGCATTTT CASSGIGGNQPQHF
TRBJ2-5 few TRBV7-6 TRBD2 TGTGCCAGCAGCTTCGCGGGGGGGCCTGCGGAGACCCAGTACTTC CASSFAGGPAETQYF
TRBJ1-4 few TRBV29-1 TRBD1 TGCAGCGTTTGGACAGGGGGTGAAAAACTGTTTTTT CSVWTGGEKLFF
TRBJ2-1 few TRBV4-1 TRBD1 TGCGCCAGCAGCCAAGGGACAGGGGTAGACAATGAGCAGTTCTTC CASSQGTGVDNEQFF
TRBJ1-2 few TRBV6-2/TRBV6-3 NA TGTGCCAGCAGTTCCCAAAAGAGGGGCCCAAACTATGGCTACACCTTC CASSSQKRGPNYGYTF
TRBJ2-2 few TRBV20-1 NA TGCAGTGCTAGAGCCTTGGGCCGTAGGGATCACACCGGGGAGCTGTTTTTT CSARALGRRDHTGELFF
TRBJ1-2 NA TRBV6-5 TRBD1 TGTGCCAGCAGTTACTCGACTGGGACAGGGGGATTTGGCTACACCTTC CASSYSTGTGGFGYTF
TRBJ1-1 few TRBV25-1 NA TGTGCCAGCAGTGAATTAGGCACTGAAGCTTTCTTT CASSELGTEAFF
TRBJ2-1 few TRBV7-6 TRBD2 TGTGCCAGCAGCGCCCGACTAGCGGGGGGGTACAATGAGCAGTTCTTC CASSARLAGGYNEQFF
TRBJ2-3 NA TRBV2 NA TGTGCCAGCAAAGACAGGTACACCACAGATACGCAGTATTTT CASKDRYTTDTQYF
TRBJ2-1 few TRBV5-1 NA TGCGCCAGCAGCGGGGATACTAGGTACAATGAGCAGTTCTTC CASSGDTRYNEQFF
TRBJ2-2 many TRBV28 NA TGTGCCAGCAGTTTAACGGGGAAAGAAAGGGAGCTGTTTTTT CASSLTGKERELFF
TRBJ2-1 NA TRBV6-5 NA TGTGCCAGCAGTTACTCCCGACAGGTGACCTCCTACAATGAGCAGTTCTTC CASSYSRQVTSYNEQFF
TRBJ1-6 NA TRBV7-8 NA TGTGCCAGCAGCTTACCGGGGATGAATTCACCCCTCCACTTT CASSLPGMNSPLHF
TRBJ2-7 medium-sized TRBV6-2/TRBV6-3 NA TGTGCCAGCATCGGGGGCGAATACGAGCAGTACTTC CASIGGEYEQYF